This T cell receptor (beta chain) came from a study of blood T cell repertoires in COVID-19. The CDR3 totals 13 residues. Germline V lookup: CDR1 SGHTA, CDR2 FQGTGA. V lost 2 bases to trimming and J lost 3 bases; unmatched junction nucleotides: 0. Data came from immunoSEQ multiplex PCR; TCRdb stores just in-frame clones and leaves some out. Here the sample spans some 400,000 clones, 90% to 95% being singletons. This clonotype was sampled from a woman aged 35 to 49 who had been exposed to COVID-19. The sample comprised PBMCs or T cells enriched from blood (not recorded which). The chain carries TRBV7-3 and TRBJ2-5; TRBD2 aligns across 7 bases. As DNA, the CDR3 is TGTGCCAGCAGCTTAGGGACTAAAGAGACCCAGTACTTC. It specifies CASSLGTKETQYF.